Below, one T cell receptor (beta chain) is given with its context. The data were obtained in a study of T cell responses to AZD1222 COVID-19 vaccine. V lost 0 bases and J 6 bases, leaving 9 bases between the germline ends. Germline-derived CDR1 and CDR2 are SGHAT and FQNNGV. The CDR3 has 13 amino acids. Sequencing used immunoSEQ multiplex PCR; TCRdb keeps in-frame clones, though not all of them. The table includes 65,000 to 95,000 clones, 80% to 90% detected once. The sample was peripheral blood, taken on day 0 of AZD1222 vaccination. The rearrangement links TRBV11-2 to TRBJ2-7, with D uncertain. The clonotype originates from an adult in good health. CDR3 nucleotides: TGTGCCAGCAGCTTAGATAACCTGGTCGAGCAGTACTTC. Translating it yields CASSLDNLVEQYF.